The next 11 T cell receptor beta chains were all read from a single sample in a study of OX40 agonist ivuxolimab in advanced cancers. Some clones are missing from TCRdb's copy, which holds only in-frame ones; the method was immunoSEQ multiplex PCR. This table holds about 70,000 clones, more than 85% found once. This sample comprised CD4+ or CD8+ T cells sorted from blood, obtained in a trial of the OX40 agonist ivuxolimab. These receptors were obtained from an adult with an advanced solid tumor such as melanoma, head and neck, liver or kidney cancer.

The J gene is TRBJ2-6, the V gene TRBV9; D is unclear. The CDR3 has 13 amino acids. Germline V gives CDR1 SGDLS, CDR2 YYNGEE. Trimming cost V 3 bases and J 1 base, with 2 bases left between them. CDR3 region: CASSESGANVLTF. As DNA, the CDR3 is TGTGCCAGCAGCGAGTCTGGGGCCAACGTCCTGACTTTC. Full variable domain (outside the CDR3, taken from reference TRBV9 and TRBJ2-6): DSGVTQTPKHLITATGQRVTLRCSPRSGDLSVYWYQQSLDQGLQFLIQYYNGEERAKGNILERFSAQQFPDLHSELNLSSLELGDSALYFCASSESGANVLTFGAGSRLTVL.

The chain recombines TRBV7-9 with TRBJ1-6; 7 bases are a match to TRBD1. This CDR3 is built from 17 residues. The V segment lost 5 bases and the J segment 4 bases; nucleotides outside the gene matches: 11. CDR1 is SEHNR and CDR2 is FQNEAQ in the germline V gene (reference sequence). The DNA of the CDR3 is TGTGCCAGCAGCACCCGACAGGGAGGGGCATATAATTCACCCCTCCACTTT. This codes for CASSTRQGGAYNSPLHF.

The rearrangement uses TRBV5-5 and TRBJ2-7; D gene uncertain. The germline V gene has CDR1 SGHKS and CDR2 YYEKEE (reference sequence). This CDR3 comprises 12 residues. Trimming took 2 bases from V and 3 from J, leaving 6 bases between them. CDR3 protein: CASSLDIYEQYF. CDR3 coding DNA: TGTGCCAGCAGCTTAGACATCTACGAGCAGTACTTC.

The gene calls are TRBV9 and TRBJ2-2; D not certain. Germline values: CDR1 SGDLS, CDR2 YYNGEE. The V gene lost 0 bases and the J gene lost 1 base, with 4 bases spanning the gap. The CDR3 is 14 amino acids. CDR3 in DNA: TGTGCCAGCAGCGTAGTTGAGAACACCGGGGAGCTGTTTTTT. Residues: CASSVVENTGELFF.

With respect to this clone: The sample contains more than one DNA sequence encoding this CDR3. This CDR3 is CASSPQGYEQYF. The CDR3 region has the DNA TGTGCCAGCAGCCCACAGGGCTACGAGCAGTACTTC. This chain joins TRBV5-6 and TRBJ2-7; possibly TRBD1 for D (6 bases). Trimming pared 4 bases from V and 3 bases from J, leaving 8 bases between. CDR3 length: 12 residues. Per the germline V gene, CDR1 is SGHDT and CDR2 is YYEEEE.

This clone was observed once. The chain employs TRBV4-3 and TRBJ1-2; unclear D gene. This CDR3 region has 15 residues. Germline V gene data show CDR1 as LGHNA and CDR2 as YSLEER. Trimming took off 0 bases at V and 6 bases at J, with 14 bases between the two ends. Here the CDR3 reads CASSQDRLGINGYTF. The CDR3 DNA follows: TGCGCCAGCAGCCAAGACCGACTGGGAATCAATGGCTACACCTTC.

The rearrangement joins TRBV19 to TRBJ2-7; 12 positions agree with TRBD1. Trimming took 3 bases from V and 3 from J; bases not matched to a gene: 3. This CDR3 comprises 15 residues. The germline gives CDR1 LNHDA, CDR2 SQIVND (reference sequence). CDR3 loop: CASSMGQGASYEQYF. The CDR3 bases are TGTGCCAGTAGTATGGGACAGGGGGCGAGCTACGAGCAGTACTTC.

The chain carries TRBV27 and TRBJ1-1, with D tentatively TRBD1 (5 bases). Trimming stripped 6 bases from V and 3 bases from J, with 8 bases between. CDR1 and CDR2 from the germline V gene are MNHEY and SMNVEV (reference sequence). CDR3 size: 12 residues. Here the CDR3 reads CASSPGYTEAFF. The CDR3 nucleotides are TGTGCCAGCAGCCCAGGGTACACTGAAGCTTTCTTT.

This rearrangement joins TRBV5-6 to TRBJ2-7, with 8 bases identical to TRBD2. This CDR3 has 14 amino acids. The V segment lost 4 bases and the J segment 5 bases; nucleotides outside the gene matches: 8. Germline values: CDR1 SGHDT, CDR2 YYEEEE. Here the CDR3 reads CASSPGGGQNEQYF. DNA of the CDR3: TGTGCCAGCAGCCCGGGCGGGGGGCAGAACGAGCAGTACTTC.

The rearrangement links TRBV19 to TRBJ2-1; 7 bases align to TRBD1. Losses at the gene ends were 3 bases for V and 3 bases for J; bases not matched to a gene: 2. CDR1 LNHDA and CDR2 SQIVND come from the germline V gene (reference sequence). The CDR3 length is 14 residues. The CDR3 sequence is CASSIGTVYNEQFF. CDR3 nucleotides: TGTGCCAGTAGTATTGGGACAGTCTACAATGAGCAGTTCTTC.

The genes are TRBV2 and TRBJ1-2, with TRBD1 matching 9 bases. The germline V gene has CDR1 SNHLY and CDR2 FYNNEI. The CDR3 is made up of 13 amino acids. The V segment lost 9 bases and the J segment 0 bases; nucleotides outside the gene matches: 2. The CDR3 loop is CASRTGANYGYTF. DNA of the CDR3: TGTGCCAGTAGGACAGGGGCTAACTATGGCTACACCTTC.